A single sample gave rise to the 10 T cell receptor beta chains below, sequenced in a study of blood T cell repertoires in COVID-19. Libraries were prepared by immunoSEQ multiplex PCR; TCRdb keeps only in-frame clonotypes and omits some of them. The table lists fewer than 400,000 clones, 75% to 90% of them singletons. Sequenced sample: peripheral blood. The receptors originated from a woman aged 18-30 years with acute or convalescent COVID-19.

The V and J genes are TRBV21-1 and TRBJ2-7; TRBD1, the D gene given by the table, was not confirmed from the DNA. TRBV21-1 is a recognized pseudogene. The CDR3 consists of 15 residues. The CDR3 reads CASSKVQGLGYEQYF. The CDR3, as DNA: TGTGCCAGCAGCAAAGTACAGGGTCTTGGGTACGAGCAGTACTTC.

The chain joins TRBV2 to TRBJ1-1; a possible D gene is TRBD1 (6 bases). Germline CDR1 and CDR2: SNHLY and FYNNEI. The V end was cut by 6 bases, the J end by 4 bases, with 12 bases between. This CDR3 spans 13 amino acids. This chain's CDR3 is CASRHREITEAFF. CDR3 nucleotide sequence: TGTGCCAGCAGGCACAGGGAGATCACTGAAGCTTTCTTT.

The chain links TRBV5-1 to TRBJ1-6, with D unclear. Germline values: CDR1 SGHRS, CDR2 YFSETQ. The ends were cut back, 0 bases at V and 7 bases at J, with 8 bases in the middle. The CDR3 sequence is 14 residues long. CDR3 sequence reads: CASSLGQRNSPLHF. Here the CDR3 DNA reads TGCGCCAGCAGCTTGGGGCAGCGAAATTCACCCCTCCACTTT.

The chain is built from TRBV5-4 and TRBJ1-2, with D possibly TRBD1 on 5 matching bases. CDR1 is SGHNT and CDR2 is YYREEE in the germline V gene (reference sequence). The CDR3 extends over 12 amino acids. V shed 1 base and J shed 6 bases, with 7 bases lying between them. The DNA for the CDR3 is TGTGCCAGCAGCTTGTGGGGGGATGGCTACACCTTC. It is translated as CASSLWGDGYTF.

V usage is TRBV19 and J usage is TRBJ1-6; 9 positions match TRBD1. CDR3 length: 14 amino acids. Unmatched junction bases numbered 3, after V lost 3 bases and J lost 9 bases. CDR1 LNHDA and CDR2 SQIVND come from the germline V gene (reference sequence). The CDR3 region is CASSIWDRVSPLHF. The DNA for the CDR3 is TGTGCCAGTAGTATCTGGGACAGGGTTTCACCCCTCCACTTT. The variable domain in full, with the rest retrieved from reference TRBV19 and TRBJ1-6, is DGGITQSPKYLFRKEGQNVTLSCEQNLNHDAMYWYRQDPGQGLRLIYYSQIVNDFQKGDIAEGYSVSREKKESFPLTVTSAQKNPTAFYLCASSIWDRVSPLHFGNGTRLTVT.

A single count supports this clone. This rearrangement joins TRBV11-2 to TRBJ2-6; no clear D. This CDR3 has 16 residues. Germline CDR1 reads SGHAT; CDR2 reads FQNNGV. Trimming shortened V by 5 bases and J by 3 bases, and 14 bases separated the two germline ends. CDR3 DNA sequence: TGTGCCAGCAGCGTAGGTTCCGGTAGTGGGGCCAACGTCCTGACTTTC. This gives the protein CASSVGSGSGANVLTF.

The rearrangement joins TRBV27 to TRBJ1-4; 7 nucleotides line up with TRBD1. After removal of 8 bases from V and 4 bases from J, the junction contained 4 bases not matched to a gene. The CDR3 is 13 amino acids. CDR1 and CDR2 (germline): MNHEY, SMNVEV (reference sequence). The CDR3 reads CASCGQDNEKLFF. CDR3 nucleotide sequence: TGTGCCAGCTGTGGACAGGATAATGAAAAACTGTTTTTT.

The chain links TRBV19 to TRBJ1-1, with a tentative D call TRBD1 (5 bases). CDR3 length equals 14 residues. The germline V and J ends were trimmed by 2 bases and 3 bases, with 10 bases remaining between them. Germline loops: CDR1 LNHDA, CDR2 SQIVND (reference sequence). The CDR3 nucleotides are TGTGCCAGTAGTATAACCAGGGATGACACTGAAGCTTTCTTT. Its protein product is CASSITRDDTEAFF.

The rearrangement uses TRBV13 and TRBJ1-6; D is perhaps TRBD1 (5 bases). This CDR3 has 14 amino acids. CDR1 is PRHDT and CDR2 is FYEKMQ in the germline V gene (reference sequence). Trimming removed 4 bases from V and 8 bases from J, with 12 bases in between. The CDR3: CASSSWTTDSPLHF. CDR3 nucleotide sequence: TGTGCCAGCAGCTCCTGGACAACCGATTCACCCCTCCACTTT.

The CDR3 bases are TGTGCCTCTGGGATTGGCGGGGGGATCGCAGATACGCAGTATTTT. This codes for CASGIGGGIADTQYF. This sequence joins TRBV6-5 and TRBJ2-3, with 8 bases aligning to TRBD2. Per the germline V gene, CDR1 is MNHEY and CDR2 is SVGAGI. V lost 11 bases to trimming and J lost 4 bases; unmatched junction nucleotides: 14. This CDR3 is built from 15 residues.